This TCR beta chain was recorded in a study of OX40 agonist ivuxolimab in advanced cancers. The wider study: The patients' treatment was ivuxolimab, an agonistic anti-OX40 (CD134) antibody. Enrolled patients in dose escalation had cancers that were hepatocellular carcinoma, melanoma, renal cell or head and neck cancer. Participants, 82.7% male, averaged 60 years of age, ranging from roughly 20 to 85.

Sequencing was performed with immunoSEQ multiplex PCR; in TCRdb, only in-frame clones are kept and a portion is missing. The sample has 70,000 or so clones; approximately 80% are singletons. The V end lost 3 bases, the J end lost 1 base, and 9 bases lay between the germline ends. The CDR3 is 14 residues long. The germline V gene encodes CDR1 SGHAT and CDR2 FQNNGV. Peripheral blood came from all dose cohorts at three timepoints. V usage is TRBV11-2 and J usage is TRBJ1-1; D ambiguous. This material consisted of CD4+ or CD8+ T cells sorted from blood, taken in a trial of the OX40 agonist ivuxolimab. The origin of this receptor is an adult with an advanced solid tumor such as melanoma, head and neck, liver or kidney cancer. Written as DNA, the CDR3 is TGTGCCAGCAGCTTCAGCCCAGGGAACACTGAAGCTTTCTTT. Translating it yields CASSFSPGNTEAFF.